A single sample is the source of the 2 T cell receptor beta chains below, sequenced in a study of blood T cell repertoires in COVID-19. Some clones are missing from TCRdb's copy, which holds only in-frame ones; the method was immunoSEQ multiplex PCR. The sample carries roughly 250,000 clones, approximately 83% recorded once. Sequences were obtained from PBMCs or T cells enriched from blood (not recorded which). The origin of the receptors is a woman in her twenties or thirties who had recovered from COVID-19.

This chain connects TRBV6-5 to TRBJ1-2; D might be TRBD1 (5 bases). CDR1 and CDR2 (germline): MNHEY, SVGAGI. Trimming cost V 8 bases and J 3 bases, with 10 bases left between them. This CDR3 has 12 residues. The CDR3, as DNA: TGTGCCAGCGGCGACAGCTACTATGGCTACACCTTC. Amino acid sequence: CASGDSYYGYTF.

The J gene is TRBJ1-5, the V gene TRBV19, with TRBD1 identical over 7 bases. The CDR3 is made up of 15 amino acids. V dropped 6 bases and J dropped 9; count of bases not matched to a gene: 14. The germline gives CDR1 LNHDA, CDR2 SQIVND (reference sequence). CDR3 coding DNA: TGTGCCAGTAGAGAAAGCACAGGGGTTTGGGCGCCCCAGCATTTT. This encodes CASRESTGVWAPQHF.